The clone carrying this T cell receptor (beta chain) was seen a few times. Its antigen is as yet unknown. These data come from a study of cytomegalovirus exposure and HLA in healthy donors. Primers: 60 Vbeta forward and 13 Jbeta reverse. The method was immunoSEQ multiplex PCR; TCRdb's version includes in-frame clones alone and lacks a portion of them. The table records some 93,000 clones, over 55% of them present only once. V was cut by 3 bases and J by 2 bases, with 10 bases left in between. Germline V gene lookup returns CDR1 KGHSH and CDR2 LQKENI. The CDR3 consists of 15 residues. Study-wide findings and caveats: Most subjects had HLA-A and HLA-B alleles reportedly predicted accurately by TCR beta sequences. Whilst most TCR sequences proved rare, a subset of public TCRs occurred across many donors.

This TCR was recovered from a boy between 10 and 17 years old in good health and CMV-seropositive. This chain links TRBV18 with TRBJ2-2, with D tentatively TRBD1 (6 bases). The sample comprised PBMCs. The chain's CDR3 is CASSPLQGNTGELFF. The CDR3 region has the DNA TGTGCCAGCTCACCGTTACAGGGTAACACCGGGGAGCTGTTTTTT.